Sequencing of this T cell receptor beta chain was carried out in a study of blood T cell repertoires in COVID-19. Looked up from germline, CDR1 is LNHDA and CDR2 is SQIVND (reference sequence). The germline V and J ends were trimmed by 4 bases and 4 bases, with 13 bases remaining between them. The CDR3 runs 14 residues. Measured with immunoSEQ multiplex PCR; TCRdb has only the in-frame clones, and not every one. The repertoire includes approximately 100,000 clones, roughly 89% of them detected once, and around 4.2% sits in the top ten. This sequence was found in a human donor with COVID-19, enrolled during active disease. The donor label of this sample is uncertain. The chain employs TRBV19 and TRBJ1-1; D remains ambiguous. Sequenced input: peripheral blood. As DNA, the CDR3 is TGTGCCAGTAGTAGAGGCCTCGTTAGCACTGAAGCTTTCTTT. Amino acid sequence: CASSRGLVSTEAFF.